In this sample, the clone carrying this T cell receptor (beta chain) turned up a few times. Its antigen is unidentified. The sample comes from a study of T cells after yellow fever vaccination. Whole-study findings and limits: There was a small share of clonotypes that showed up in both the CD4 and CD8 compartments.

V lost 4 bases to trimming and J lost 5 bases; unmatched junction nucleotides: 4. Germline V CDR1 and CDR2: KGHSH, LQKENI. The CDR3 covers 14 residues. One entry per CDR3 protein, called by TCRdb with MiXCR from the 5' RACE reads. The data hold nearly 300,000 distinct CDR3 sequences, with 7.5% to 9% observed a single time. The source of this sequence is a man aged 18 to 30 who received the YFV17D yellow fever vaccine. V and J are TRBV18 and TRBJ1-1; 10 nucleotides agree with TRBD1. The sequences come from CD4+ T cells sorted from PBMCs, collected 5 days after the yellow fever booster vaccination. CDR3 nucleotides: TGTGCCAGCTCACAGGACAGGGGGTTTACTGAAGCTTTCTTT. It is translated as CASSQDRGFTEAFF. The full variable domain, rest sourced from reference TRBV18 and TRBJ1-1, is NAGVMQNPRHLVRRRGQEARLRCSPMKGHSHVYWYRQLPEEGLKFMVYLQKENIIDESGMPKERFSAEFPKEGPSILRIQQVVRGDSAAYFCASSQDRGFTEAFFGQGTRLTVV.